In its sample, the clone carrying this T cell receptor (beta chain) was seen a few times. Its antigen is as yet unknown. This specimen comes from a study of cytomegalovirus exposure and HLA in healthy donors. As for the study in general: Early released data comprised around 85 million unique TCRs from HLA-typed donors. Whole-study findings and limits: The later analysis indicated that the majority of CMV-associated TCR beta chains appeared HLA-restricted.

Primers for the PCR totalled 60 Vbeta and 13 Jbeta. Some clones are missing from TCRdb's copy, which holds only in-frame ones; the method was immunoSEQ multiplex PCR. The sample comprises about 160,000 clones, about three quarters of which are singletons, and around 0.71% rests with the top ten. Germline CDR1 and CDR2: SEHNR and FQNEAQ (reference sequence). The CDR3 has 18 residues. Trimming at V came to 7 bases and at J to 5 bases, leaving 17 bases not matched to a gene. The sample consisted of PBMCs. The chain carries TRBV7-9 and TRBJ2-1, with 10 bases fitting TRBD2. The TCR originated in a female donor in good health and CMV-seronegative. The CDR3 DNA sequence: TGTGCCAGCATCCCTCCTGAGGGCCTAGCGGGGGCCGACAATGAGCAGTTCTTC. It yields the protein CASIPPEGLAGADNEQFF.